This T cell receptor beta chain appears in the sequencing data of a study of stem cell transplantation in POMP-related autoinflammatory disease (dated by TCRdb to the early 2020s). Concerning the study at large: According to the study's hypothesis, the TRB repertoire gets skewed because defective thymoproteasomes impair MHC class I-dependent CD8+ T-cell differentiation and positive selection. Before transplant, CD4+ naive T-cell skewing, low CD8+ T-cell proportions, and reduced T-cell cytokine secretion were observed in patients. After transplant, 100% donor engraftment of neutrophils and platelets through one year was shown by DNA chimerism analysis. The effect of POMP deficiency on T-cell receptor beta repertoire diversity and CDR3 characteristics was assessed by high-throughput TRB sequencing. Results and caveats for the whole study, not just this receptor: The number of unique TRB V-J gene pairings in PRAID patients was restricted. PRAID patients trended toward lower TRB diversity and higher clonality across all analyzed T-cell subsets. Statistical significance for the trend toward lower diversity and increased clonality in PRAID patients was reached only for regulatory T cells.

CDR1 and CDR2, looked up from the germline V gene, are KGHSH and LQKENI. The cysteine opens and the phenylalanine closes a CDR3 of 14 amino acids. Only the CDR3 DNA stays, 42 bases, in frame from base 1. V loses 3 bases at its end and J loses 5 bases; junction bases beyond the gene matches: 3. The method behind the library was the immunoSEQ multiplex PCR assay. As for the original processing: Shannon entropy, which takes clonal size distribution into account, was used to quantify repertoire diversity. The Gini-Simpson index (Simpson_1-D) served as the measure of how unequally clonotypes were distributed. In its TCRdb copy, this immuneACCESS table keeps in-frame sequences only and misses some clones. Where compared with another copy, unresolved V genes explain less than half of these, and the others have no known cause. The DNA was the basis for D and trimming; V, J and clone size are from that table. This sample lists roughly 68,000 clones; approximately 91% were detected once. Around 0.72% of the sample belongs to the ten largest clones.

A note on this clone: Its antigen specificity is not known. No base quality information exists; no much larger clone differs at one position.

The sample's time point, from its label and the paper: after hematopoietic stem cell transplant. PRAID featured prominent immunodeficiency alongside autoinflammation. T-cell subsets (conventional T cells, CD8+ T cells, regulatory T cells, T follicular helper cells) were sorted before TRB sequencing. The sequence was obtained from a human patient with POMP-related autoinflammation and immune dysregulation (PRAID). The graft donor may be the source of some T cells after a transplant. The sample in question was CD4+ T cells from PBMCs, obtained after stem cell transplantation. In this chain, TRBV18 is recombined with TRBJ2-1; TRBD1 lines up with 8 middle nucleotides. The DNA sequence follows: TGTGCCAGCTCACCCTACAGGGGGGACAATGAGCAGTTCTTC. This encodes CASSPYRGDNEQFF. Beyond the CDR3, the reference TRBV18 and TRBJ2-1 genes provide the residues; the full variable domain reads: NAGVMQNPRHLVRRRGQEARLRCSPMKGHSHVYWYRQLPEEGLKFMVYLQKENIIDESGMPKERFSAEFPKEGPSILRIQQVVRGDSAAYFCASSPYRGDNEQFFGPGTRLTVL.